Sequencing of this T cell receptor beta chain was carried out in a study of PD-1 blockade in mismatch repair-deficient tumors. On the study more broadly: Patients had 12 mismatch repair-deficient cancer types, all previously treated and progressing.

Study conclusions and caveats: Tumor-resident clones, often absent from pretreatment blood, expanded after pembrolizumab and then contracted.

Turning to this clone: Its antigen is as yet unknown.

All patients were mismatch repair deficient, assessed by either PCR or immunohistochemistry. Three pembrolizumab responders had their TCRs sequenced. This CDR3 comprises 13 residues. Deletions cut 1 base from V and 2 bases from J, with 7 bases between. Germline CDR1 reads SQVTM; CDR2 reads ANQGSEA. Libraries were prepared by immunoSEQ multiplex PCR; TCRdb keeps only in-frame clonotypes and omits some of them. This table holds about 100,000 clones, about 79% found once. The TCR was taken from an adult with mismatch repair-deficient cancer. The starting material was peripheral blood, obtained approximately 36 weeks after starting pembrolizumab. This sequence joins TRBV29-1 and TRBJ2-3; D ambiguous. CDR3 protein: CSVEGGNTDTQYF. CDR3 nucleotide sequence: TGCAGCGTTGAAGGTGGGAACACAGATACGCAGTATTTT.